These 8 T cell receptor beta chains came from one sample sequenced in a study of blood T cell repertoires in COVID-19 (dated by TCRdb to 2019 to 2021). Libraries were built with the immunoSEQ multiplex PCR assay. Entries here come from immuneACCESS through TCRdb and include only in-frame sequences with V and J called. Some clones fail to appear in such tables; in the studies checked, an unresolved V gene covers under half of the shortfall, and the cause of the remainder is unknown. The sample includes 190,000 or so clones, with roughly 77% observed a single time. Clones ranked in the top ten supply about 9% of the sample. The sequenced material came from PBMCs or T cells enriched from blood (not recorded which). The receptors stem from a man in his forties or fifties who had recovered from COVID-19.

V and J are TRBV3-1 (or the pseudogene TRBV3-2) and TRBJ2-1; 7 nucleotides match TRBD1. The CDR3 has 13 residues. CDR1 and CDR2 (germline): LGHDT, YNNKEL (reference sequence). Trimming at V came to 4 bases and at J to 7 bases, leaving 4 bases not matched to a gene. The CDR3 DNA reads as TGTGCCAGCAGCCTAGTCAGGGGGAATGAGCAGTTCTTC. This encodes CASSLVRGNEQFF.

The rearrangement joins TRBV28 to TRBJ2-6; 7 bases are a match to TRBD1. The CDR3 totals 19 residues. J was trimmed by 0 bases and V by 4 bases; bases with no gene match: 12. CDR1 and CDR2 (germline): MDHEN, SYDVKM. CDR3 coding DNA: TGTGCCAGCAGTTCCCCGTCTCCGGACAGGAGCTCTGGGGCCAACGTCCTGACTTTC. This codes for CASSSPSPDRSSGANVLTF.

The V gene is TRBV7-9, the J gene TRBJ2-1, with 7 bases fitting TRBD1. The CDR3 has 15 amino acids. Unmatched junction bases numbered 6, after V lost 5 bases and J lost 2 bases. Germline CDR1 is SEHNR and CDR2 is FQNEAQ (reference sequence). The DNA for the CDR3 is TGTGCCAGCAGCCCACCAGGGGGACCCTACAATGAGCAGTTCTTC. Amino acid sequence: CASSPPGGPYNEQFF. Looking up the rest from reference TRBV7-9 and TRBJ2-1 gives the full variable domain: DTGVSQNPRHKITKRGQNVTFRCDPISEHNRLYWYRQTLGQGPEFLTYFQNEAQLEKSRLLSDRFSAERPKGSFSTLEIQRTEQGDSAMYLCASSPPGGPYNEQFFGPGTRLTVL.

The table lists this clone with a few counts. This sequence joins TRBV30 and TRBJ2-3, with D tentatively TRBD1 (5 bases). CDR3 size: 14 residues. In germline, CDR1 is GTSNPN, CDR2 SVGIG (reference sequence). The ends were cut back, 0 bases at V and 4 bases at J, with 11 bases in the middle. CDR3 sequence: CAWSVGKGPDTQYF. Written as DNA, the CDR3 is TGTGCCTGGAGTGTAGGCAAGGGGCCAGATACGCAGTATTTT.

In this sample, this clone turned up a few times. The chain has TRBV2 and TRBJ1-2, with 7 bases that match TRBD1. Germline V gene sequence: CDR1 SNHLY, CDR2 FYNNEI. This CDR3 contains 13 residues. After removal of 1 base from V and 6 bases from J, the junction contained 2 bases not matched to a gene. The CDR3 DNA is TGTGCCAGCAGTGAAGGGCAGGGGGATGGCTACACCTTC. This sequence encodes CASSEGQGDGYTF.

V and J are TRBV12-3 or TRBV12-4 and TRBJ1-2, with TRBD1 matching 10 bases. J gave up 5 bases and V 10 bases, and 7 bases lay outside the gene matches. There are 13 residues in the CDR3. CDR3 coding DNA: TGTGCCACCCGACAGGGGGCGCGGTATGGCTACACCTTC. Amino acids: CATRQGARYGYTF.

This chain uses TRBV4-2 with TRBJ2-3, with D possibly matching TRBD2 (7 bases). V lost 3 bases and J 5 bases, leaving 24 bases between the germline ends. This CDR3 comprises 18 residues. The germline gives CDR1 LGHNA, CDR2 YNFKEQ. CDR3 loop: CASSQEVLAEGGGDTQYF. DNA for the CDR3: TGTGCCAGCAGCCAGGAAGTGCTAGCGGAGGGGGGCGGAGATACGCAGTATTTT.

The chain combines TRBV19 with TRBJ2-1; 8 bases align to TRBD1. Germline CDR1 and CDR2: LNHDA and SQIVND (reference sequence). The CDR3 runs 15 residues. The trim removed 5 bases at V and 7 bases at J, leaving 10 bases unmatched. The CDR3 is CASSDRTGRENEQFF. CDR3 sequence (DNA): TGTGCCAGTAGTGACAGGACAGGGAGAGAAAATGAGCAGTTCTTC.